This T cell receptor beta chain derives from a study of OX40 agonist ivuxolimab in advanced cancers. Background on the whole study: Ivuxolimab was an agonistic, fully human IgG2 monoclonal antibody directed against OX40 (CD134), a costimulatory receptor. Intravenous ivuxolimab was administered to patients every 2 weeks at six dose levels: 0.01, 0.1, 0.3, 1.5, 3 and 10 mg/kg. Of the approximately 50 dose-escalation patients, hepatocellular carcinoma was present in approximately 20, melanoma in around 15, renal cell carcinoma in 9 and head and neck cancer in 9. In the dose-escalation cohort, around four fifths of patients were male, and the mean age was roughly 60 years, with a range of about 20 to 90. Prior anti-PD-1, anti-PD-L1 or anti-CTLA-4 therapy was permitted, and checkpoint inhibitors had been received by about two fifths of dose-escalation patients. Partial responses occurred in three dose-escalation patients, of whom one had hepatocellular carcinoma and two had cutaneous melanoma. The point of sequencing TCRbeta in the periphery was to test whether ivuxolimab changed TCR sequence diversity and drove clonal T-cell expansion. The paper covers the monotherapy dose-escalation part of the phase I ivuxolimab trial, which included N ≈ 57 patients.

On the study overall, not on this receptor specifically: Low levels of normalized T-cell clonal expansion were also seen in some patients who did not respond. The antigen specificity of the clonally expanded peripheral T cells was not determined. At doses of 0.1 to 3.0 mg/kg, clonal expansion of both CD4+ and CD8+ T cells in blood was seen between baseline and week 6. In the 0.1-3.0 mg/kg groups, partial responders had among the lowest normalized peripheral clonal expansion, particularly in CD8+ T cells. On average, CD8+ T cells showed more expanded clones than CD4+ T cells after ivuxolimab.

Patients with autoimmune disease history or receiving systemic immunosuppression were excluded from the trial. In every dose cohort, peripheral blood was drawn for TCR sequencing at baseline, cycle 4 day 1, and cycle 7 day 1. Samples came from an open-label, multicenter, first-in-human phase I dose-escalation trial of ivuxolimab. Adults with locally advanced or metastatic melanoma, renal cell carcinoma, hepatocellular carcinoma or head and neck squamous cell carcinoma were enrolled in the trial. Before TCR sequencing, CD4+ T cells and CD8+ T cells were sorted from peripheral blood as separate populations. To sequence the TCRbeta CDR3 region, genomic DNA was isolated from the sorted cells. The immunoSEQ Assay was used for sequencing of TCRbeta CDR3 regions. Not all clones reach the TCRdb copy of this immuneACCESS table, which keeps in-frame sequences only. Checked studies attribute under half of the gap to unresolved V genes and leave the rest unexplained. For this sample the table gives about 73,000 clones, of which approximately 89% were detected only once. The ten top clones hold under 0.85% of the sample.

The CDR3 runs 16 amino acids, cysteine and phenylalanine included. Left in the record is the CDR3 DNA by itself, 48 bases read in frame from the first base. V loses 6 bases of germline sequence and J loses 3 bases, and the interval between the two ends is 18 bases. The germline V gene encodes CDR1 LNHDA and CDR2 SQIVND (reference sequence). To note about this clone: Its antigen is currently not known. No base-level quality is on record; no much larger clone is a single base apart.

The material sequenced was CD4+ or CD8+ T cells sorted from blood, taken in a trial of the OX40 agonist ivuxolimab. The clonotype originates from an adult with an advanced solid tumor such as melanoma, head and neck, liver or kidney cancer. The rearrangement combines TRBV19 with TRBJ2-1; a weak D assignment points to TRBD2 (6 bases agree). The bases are TGTGCCAGTAGGGGAGCTGTGCGGGGCCTCTACAATGAGCAGTTCTTC. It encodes CASRGAVRGLYNEQFF. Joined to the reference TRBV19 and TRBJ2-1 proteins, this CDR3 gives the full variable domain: DGGITQSPKYLFRKEGQNVTLSCEQNLNHDAMYWYRQDPGQGLRLIYYSQIVNDFQKGDIAEGYSVSREKKESFPLTVTSAQKNPTAFYLCASRGAVRGLYNEQFFGPGTRLTVL.